These 11 T cell receptor beta chains share one sample of origin, sequenced in a study of T cells in Graves' hyperthyroidism and ophthalmopathy (dated by TCRdb to between 2018 and 2021). The protocol used for the library was multiplex PCR. TCRdb lists the instrument as Illumina HiSeq 2000. Amplification of TCR beta CDR3 regions was carried out from RNA transcripts. A first-round RT-PCR of the TCR CDR3 used the HTBI primer set with the Qiagen OneStep RT-PCR kit. TCRdb reprocessing: public reads trimmed at Q25 with fastp, clones called with MiXCR, in-frame beta chains kept. CDR3 protein duplicates are merged, each entry listing the most common genes and DNA. In all, the sample holds a few hundred thousand distinct CDR3 sequences, and roughly 14% of those were seen once. The ten largest clones represent 14% of the sample. The sequenced sample consisted of blood. These receptors were collected from a woman aged 18-29 years with Graves' hyperthyroidism.

This clonotype was detected many times. This chain links TRBV5-1 with TRBJ2-1, with D perhaps matching TRBD2 (6 bases). V dropped 6 bases and J dropped 3 bases, with 13 bases sitting between them. This CDR3 region has 14 residues. From germline, CDR1 is SGHRS and CDR2 YFSETQ. The CDR3 here is CASTRRENYNEQFF. CDR3 in DNA: TGCGCCAGCACAAGGAGGGAGAACTACAATGAGCAGTTCTTC.

This clonotype was counted at least ten times. Sequence at one end of the junction differs from germline and may be a read error. The rearrangement joins TRBV11-2 to TRBJ1-1, with D uncertain. Germline-derived CDR1 and CDR2 are SGHAT and FQNNGV. The CDR3 spans 16 residues. The chain's CDR3 is CASSLEPGLARTEAFF. CDR3 DNA sequence: TGTGCCAGCAGCCTAGAACCCGGGCTCGCAAGGACTGAAGCTTTCTTT. Combining the CDR3 with reference TRBV11-2 and TRBJ1-1 gives the whole variable domain EAGVAQSPRYKIIEKRQSVAFWCNPISGHATLYWYQQILGQGPKLLIQFQNNGVVDDSQLPKDRFSAERLKGVDSTLKIQPAKLEDSAVYLCASSLEPGLARTEAFFGQGTRLTVV.

In this sample, this clonotype turned up many times. The chain is built from TRBV3-1 and TRBJ2-3; D remains unclear. This CDR3 comprises 16 residues. Trimming pared 1 base from V and 6 bases from J, leaving 17 bases between. CDR1 is LGHDT, CDR2 YNNKEL, per germline (reference sequence). The CDR3 DNA follows: TGTGCCAGCAGCCAAGTCGAAGGTTTACGTGGGGATACGCAGTATTTT. It yields the protein CASSQVEGLRGDTQYF.

This clonotype showed up just once. This chain links TRBV28 with TRBJ1-4; D ambiguous. There are 14 residues in the CDR3. Germline V gene sequence: CDR1 MDHEN, CDR2 SYDVKM. V was trimmed by 4 bases and J by 2 bases, leaving 8 bases between them. CDR3 sequence reads: CASSSTLTNEKLFF. DNA for the CDR3: TGTGCCAGCAGTTCAACACTTACTAATGAAAAACTGTTTTTT.

This clonotype was detected only a few times. This chain connects TRBV28 to TRBJ2-1, with a tentative D call TRBD1 (7 bases). The V end was cut by 5 bases, the J end by 9 bases, with 17 bases between. The CDR3 runs 14 residues. Germline CDR1 and CDR2: MDHEN and SYDVKM. The CDR3 is CASSQGGALSEQFF. For the CDR3, the DNA is TGTGCCAGCAGTCAGGGGGGAGCCTTGAGTGAGCAGTTCTTC.

This clonotype was found many times. The J gene is TRBJ2-7, the V gene TRBV2; 10 bases are shared with TRBD2. The CDR3 sequence is 15 residues long. Trimming removed 1 base from V and 2 bases from J; junction bases left unmatched: 2. Per the germline V gene, CDR1 is SNHLY and CDR2 is FYNNEI. CDR3 region: CASSEGAGGTYEQYF. In DNA form, the CDR3 reads TGTGCCAGCAGTGAAGGAGCGGGAGGGACCTACGAGCAGTACTTC.

The sample holds many counts of this clonotype. The chain couples TRBV2 to TRBJ2-5; TRBD1 matches at 8 bases. CDR3 length: 13 amino acids. Unmatched junction bases numbered 3, after V lost 8 bases and J lost 1 base. Germline V lookup: CDR1 SNHLY, CDR2 FYNNEI. CDR3 nucleotides: TGTGCCAGCGGACAGGGCTTCCAAGAGACCCAGTACTTC. Residues: CASGQGFQETQYF.

This clonotype occurred a few times. The rearrangement links TRBV29-1 to TRBJ1-2; 11 bases are shared with TRBD1. This CDR3 contains 14 residues. Germline V CDR1 and CDR2: SQVTM, ANQGSEA. Trimming removed 4 bases from V and 8 bases from J; junction bases left unmatched: 9. This CDR3 is CSVVGGQGARGYTF. The DNA of the CDR3 is TGCAGCGTTGTTGGAGGACAGGGGGCGAGGGGCTACACCTTC.

This clonotype was seen repeatedly, ten times or more. The chain joins TRBV20-1 to TRBJ1-1; TRBD1 matches at 7 bases. Germline CDR1 is DFQATT and CDR2 is SNEGSKA (reference sequence). The CDR3 contains 14 residues. Losses at the gene ends were 6 bases for V and 2 bases for J; bases not matched to a gene: 9. The CDR3 nucleotides read TGCAGTGCAGAGGGGGCATTGGGTAACACTGAAGCTTTCTTT. This translates into CSAEGALGNTEAFF.

This clonotype was counted between two and nine times. A much bigger clone sits one base away, suggesting this may be a read error. As the CDR3 is not closed by the conserved phenylalanine or tryptophan, this likely results from a read error. The V and J genes are TRBV27 and TRBJ2-1; D could derive from TRBD1 or TRBD2 (5 bases each). Per the germline V gene, CDR1 is MNHEY and CDR2 is SMNVEV (reference sequence). The CDR3 consists of 16 residues. The V end was cut by 9 bases, the J end by 7 bases, with 25 bases between. CDR3 residues: CASLAPGASTGNEQFL. The CDR3, as DNA: TGTGCCAGTTTAGCACCCGGGGCCTCTACCGGGAATGAGCAGTTCCTC.

This clonotype was found many times. The chain carries TRBV5-1 and TRBJ1-2, with 9 bases identical to TRBD1. Trimming cost V 4 bases and J 2 bases; bases outside gene matches: 6. The CDR3 consists of 15 residues. From germline, CDR1 is SGHRS and CDR2 YFSETQ. CDR3 nucleotide sequence: TGCGCCAGCAGCCCTGGGGACAGGGTCAACTATGGCTACACCTTC. Translating it yields CASSPGDRVNYGYTF.